A selection of T cell receptor beta chains follows, all from one sample in a study of Ad26.COV2.S vaccination and SARS-CoV-2 variants. The table came from immunoSEQ multiplex PCR; TCRdb's copy has only in-frame clones and leaves some out. The data show about 320,000 clones, about 86% seen once. This material consisted of peripheral blood, taken in a trial of Ad26.COV2.S vaccine versus placebo. Receptor source: a person aged 18 to 59 who received the Ad26.COV2.S COVID-19 vaccine or a placebo. The CDR3 runs from the conserved cysteine through the conserved F or W. Each record gives: clone size, J gene, D gene, V gene, CDR3 protein, CDR3 DNA. The D gene is left open where the match is weak. Clone size is not always given. Where it is, it says once, few, many or a class for expanded clones.

few TRBJ2-6 . TRBV5-8 CASTDFPDRLSSGANVLTF TGTGCCAGCACCGACTTCCCGGACAGACTGAGCTCTGGGGCCAACGTCCTGACTTTC
. TRBJ2-6 . TRBV6-5 CASRGVSGANVLTF TGTGCCAGCCGCGGGGTTTCTGGGGCCAACGTCCTGACTTTC
. TRBJ2-7 TRBD2 TRBV3-1/TRBV3-2 CASSRLAGSYEQYF TGTGCCAGCAGCCGTTTAGCGGGGTCCTACGAGCAGTACTTC
. TRBJ2-2 TRBD2 TRBV7-2 CASSLTGTKFPGELFF TGTGCCAGCAGCCTTACGGGGACTAAATTCCCCGGGGAGCTGTTTTTT
. TRBJ1-3 . TRBV7-2 CASSTGPWGGNTIYF TGTGCCAGCAGCACCGGGCCTTGGGGGGGAAACACCATATATTTT
. TRBJ1-3 TRBD1 TRBV10-3 CAIRGQGAGNTIYF TGTGCCATCAGGGGACAGGGGGCAGGAAACACCATATATTTT
. TRBJ1-3 . TRBV6-1 CASSETGRGTIYF TGTGCCAGCAGTGAAACAGGGCGAGGCACCATATATTTT
. TRBJ1-4 . TRBV9 CASSVDPTNEKLFF TGTGCCAGCAGCGTAGACCCGACTAATGAAAAACTGTTTTTT
. TRBJ1-1 . TRBV29-1 CSAGHTNTEAFF TGCAGCGCCGGACACACCAACACTGAAGCTTTCTTT
. TRBJ2-7 . TRBV29-1 CSVEEQGYEQYF TGCAGCGTTGAAGAGCAGGGTTACGAGCAGTACTTC
few TRBJ2-7 . TRBV3-1/TRBV3-2 CASSQGATGRNEQYF TGTGCCAGCAGCCAAGGGGCGACAGGTAGGAACGAGCAGTACTTC
. TRBJ1-2 . TRBV5-1 CASSLGPGAGYTF TGCGCCAGCAGCTTGGGCCCCGGTGCGGGCTACACCTTC
. TRBJ2-2 . TRBV19 CASSIPGLATNTGELFF TGTGCCAGTAGCATTCCGGGACTCGCGACGAACACCGGGGAGCTGTTTTTT
once TRBJ1-1 . TRBV5-1 CASSWTVVGPNTEAFF TGCGCCAGCAGCTGGACGGTGGTAGGTCCGAACACTGAAGCTTTCTTT
. TRBJ1-2 TRBD1 TRBV7-9 CASSPSRQGLGYGYTF TGTGCCAGCAGCCCATCTAGACAGGGGCTTGGCTATGGCTACACCTTC
once TRBJ2-7 . TRBV11-2 CASSLNGGTVPYEQYF TGTGCCAGCAGCTTAAACGGGGGGACAGTTCCCTACGAGCAGTACTTC
. TRBJ1-4 . TRBV20-1 CSASRPAAHNEKLFF TGCAGTGCTAGTCGTCCGGCAGCCCATAATGAAAAACTGTTTTTT
once TRBJ1-5 . TRBV10-3 CAISETVNQPQHF TGTGCCATCAGTGAGACCGTCAATCAGCCCCAGCATTTT
. TRBJ2-1 TRBD2 TRBV24-1 CATSDSAPFTGGPHNEQFF TGTGCCACCAGTGATTCTGCCCCCTTCACGGGGGGGCCCCACAATGAGCAGTTCTTC
. TRBJ2-5 . TRBV24-1 CATSDPGAPGETQYF TGTGCCACCAGTGATCCGGGGGCCCCTGGGGAGACCCAGTACTTC
. TRBJ1-5 TRBD1 TRBV27 CASSFRDRVDQPQHF TGTGCCAGCAGTTTCCGGGACAGGGTTGATCAGCCCCAGCATTTT
. TRBJ2-1 . TRBV5-6 CASSPKPKGSNEQFF TGTGCCAGCAGCCCGAAACCGAAGGGTTCCAATGAGCAGTTCTTC
. TRBJ1-6 . TRBV5-6 CASSPSPRQFRMLPLHF TGTGCCAGCAGCCCGAGCCCGAGACAGTTTAGGATGTTGCCCCTCCACTTT
. TRBJ1-2 . TRBV6-5 CASQTGYNYGYTF TGTGCCAGCCAAACAGGGTACAACTATGGCTACACCTTC
. TRBJ2-1 TRBD2 TRBV24-1 CATSASGGSTTEQFF TGTGCCACCAGTGCTAGCGGGGGATCTACAACTGAGCAGTTCTTC
. TRBJ1-3 TRBD1 TRBV4-2 CASSHATGGSGNTIYF TGTGCCAGCAGCCACGCTACAGGGGGCTCTGGAAACACCATATATTTT
. TRBJ2-3 . TRBV12-2 CASRLAQKTEGETQYF TGTGCAAGTCGCTTAGCGCAGAAGACAGAAGGAGAGACGCAGTATTTT
. TRBJ1-4 . TRBV2 CASRASGTINEKLFF TGTGCCAGCAGAGCTTCCGGGACAATTAATGAAAAACTGTTTTTT
. TRBJ1-1 . TRBV30 CAWSVGQARRTEAFF TGTGCCTGGAGTGTAGGGCAGGCTCGCAGGACTGAAGCTTTCTTT
. TRBJ2-5 TRBD2 TRBV19 CLGGGDQQETQYF TGCCTGGGGGGAGGGGACCAGCAAGAGACCCAGTACTTC
. TRBJ2-2 TRBD1 TRBV7-2 CASSRDRSNTGELFF TGTGCCAGCAGCCGGGACAGATCGAACACCGGGGAGCTGTTTTTT
. TRBJ2-3 TRBD1 TRBV7-8 CASSYGTGPTADTQYF TGTGCCAGCAGCTACGGGACAGGGCCCACAGCAGATACGCAGTATTTT
. TRBJ2-1 . TRBV9 CASSVEIGGNEQFF TGTGCCAGCAGCGTAGAAATCGGGGGCAATGAGCAGTTCTTC
. TRBJ1-2 . TRBV6-1 CASSEAIHETYGYTF TGTGCCAGCAGTGAAGCGATTCATGAGACCTATGGCTACACCTTC
. TRBJ1-5 . TRBV2 CASRQVTNQPQHF TGTGCCAGCAGACAGGTGACCAATCAGCCCCAGCATTTT
. TRBJ1-4 . TRBV5-1 CASKAGATNEKLFF TGCGCCAGCAAAGCCGGGGCAACTAATGAAAAACTGTTTTTT
once TRBJ2-7 . TRBV4-3 CASSQGSRGYEQYF TGCGCCAGCAGCCAAGGGAGTAGGGGTTACGAGCAGTACTTC
once TRBJ2-5 . TRBV18 CASSSWGSWETQYF TGTGCCAGCTCTTCCTGGGGTTCGTGGGAGACCCAGTACTTC
once TRBJ2-6 . TRBV5-1 CASSLVVQGANVLTF TGCGCCAGCAGCTTGGTGGTTCAGGGGGCCAACGTCCTGACTTTC
. TRBJ1-2 . TRBV27 CASSLSNRPGERGYTF TGTGCCAGCAGTTTATCGAATCGCCCCGGCGAAAGGGGCTACACCTTC
. TRBJ2-2 TRBD2 TRBV3-1/TRBV3-2 CASSRSSGGASTGELFF TGTGCCAGCAGCCGGAGTAGCGGGGGGGCGAGTACCGGGGAGCTGTTTTTT
few TRBJ1-2 . TRBV6-5 CASRDPPGLGGYTF TGTGCCAGCAGGGACCCACCAGGGCTAGGCGGCTACACCTTC
. TRBJ1-1 . TRBV6-6 CASSYLSVGDTEAFF TGTGCCAGCAGTTACCTTTCGGTTGGGGACACTGAAGCTTTCTTT
. TRBJ1-1 . TRBV4-1 CASSQDTLGQSFF TGCGCCAGCAGCCAAGATACATTAGGACAGTCTTTCTTT
. TRBJ2-2 . TRBV5-1 CASSLDDGGRNTGELFF TGCGCCAGCAGCTTGGATGACGGGGGGCGGAACACCGGGGAGCTGTTTTTT
once TRBJ2-1 . TRBV19 CASSIVQGIFYNEQFF TGTGCCAGTAGTATAGTACAGGGAATTTTCTACAATGAGCAGTTCTTC
. TRBJ1-2 . TRBV7-9 CASSSLGVGGYTF TGTGCCAGCAGCTCCCTGGGAGTTGGGGGCTACACCTTC
. TRBJ2-1 TRBD2 TRBV7-3 CASSPQLAGGGEQFF TGTGCCAGCAGCCCCCAGCTAGCGGGGGGCGGGGAGCAGTTCTTC
. TRBJ1-2 TRBD1 TRBV7-8 CASSLQGADYGYTF TGTGCCAGCAGCTTACAGGGGGCGGACTATGGCTACACCTTC
once TRBJ1-4 TRBD1 TRBV5-1 CASSHTGGPNEKLFF TGCGCCAGCAGCCACACAGGGGGGCCTAATGAAAAACTGTTTTTT
once TRBJ2-5 . TRBV30 CAWSPRGGVGTQYF TGTGCCTGGAGTCCTCGAGGGGGTGTTGGGACCCAGTACTTC
once TRBJ1-2 TRBD1 TRBV19 CATRRTGGSDGYTF TGTGCCACCCGACGGACAGGGGGGTCGGATGGCTACACCTTC